Listed here are 20 T cell receptor beta chains from one sample, sequenced in a study of T cells after yellow fever vaccination. TCRdb passed the 5' RACE reads through MiXCR, listing each CDR3 protein once. Counted here are some 340,000 distinct CDR3 sequences, about 4% occurring once; the ten biggest clones make up 20% to 25%. Sequencing used PBMCs, obtained 5 days after the yellow fever booster vaccination. These receptors all stem from a man younger than 30 who received the YFV17D yellow fever vaccine.

This clonotype was seen a few times. The chain uses TRBV6-5 and TRBJ2-5, with unresolved D. Germline CDR1 reads MNHEY; CDR2 reads SVGAGI. The CDR3 length is 14 residues. V was cut by 5 bases and J by 4 bases, with 14 bases left in between. CDR3 nucleotide sequence: TGTGCCAGCAGTGCTGAAGGCCCTCTAGAGACCCAGTACTTC. It codes for CASSAEGPLETQYF.

This clonotype came up a few times. The chain couples TRBV9 to TRBJ1-1; 7 bases are a match to TRBD1. V was clipped by 0 bases and J by 6 bases; unmatched bases: 11. Germline V gene sequence: CDR1 SGDLS, CDR2 YYNGEE. The CDR3 sequence is 16 residues long. This CDR3 reads CASSVGPTGWLSEAFF. CDR3 coding DNA: TGTGCCAGCAGCGTAGGCCCGACAGGGTGGTTATCTGAAGCTTTCTTT.

The chain joins TRBV6-6 to TRBJ2-1; 9 nucleotides line up with TRBD1. With V trimmed by 8 bases and J by 8 bases, 4 bases remained unmatched. Germline-derived CDR1 and CDR2 are MNHNY and SVGAGI (reference sequence). The CDR3 loop spans 12 amino acids. For the CDR3, the DNA is TGTGCCAGCTGTACAGGGGGCGATGAGCAGTTCTTC. Residues: CASCTGGDEQFF.

This clonotype was observed a few times. The V call is TRBV5-1, the J call TRBJ1-2; D is unresolved. V was clipped by 0 bases and J by 6 bases, with 3 bases between them. In germline, CDR1 is SGHRS, CDR2 YFSETQ. The CDR3 runs 11 residues. The chain's CDR3 is CASSLGHGYTF. The CDR3 nucleotides are TGCGCCAGCAGCTTGGGGCATGGCTACACCTTC.

The V and J genes are TRBV4-2 and TRBJ2-5, with 8 bases fitting TRBD2. With V trimmed by 1 base and J by 4 bases, 11 bases remained unmatched. The V gene's germline CDR1 is LGHNA and CDR2 YNFKEQ. CDR3 length: 17 amino acids. For the CDR3, the DNA is TGTGCCAGCAGCCAAGGGGGTAGCGGGGTGGGCCGAGAGACCCAGTACTTC. Translating gives CASSQGGSGVGRETQYF.

This clonotype has only a few counts. V usage is TRBV7-2 and J usage is TRBJ1-1, with 7 nucleotides matching TRBD1. Trimming removed 5 bases from V and 0 bases from J; junction bases left unmatched: 18. The CDR3 consists of 19 residues. Germline assignment: CDR1 SGHTA and CDR2 FQGNSA. CDR3 coding DNA: TGTGCCAGCAGCCCCGTGGGAGGACAGGTCGCCCACCTGAACACTGAAGCTTTCTTT. It codes for CASSPVGGQVAHLNTEAFF.

In its sample, this clonotype was seen many times. This chain connects TRBV7-8 to TRBJ1-5; D may be TRBD1 (5 bases). CDR3 length equals 15 residues. Per the germline V gene, CDR1 is SGHVS and CDR2 is FQNEAQ. Trimming removed 5 bases at V and 0 bases at J, with 11 bases between. The CDR3 protein is CASSGRDGSNQPQHF. In DNA form, the CDR3 reads TGTGCCAGCAGCGGCCGGGACGGTAGCAATCAGCCCCAGCATTTT.

A few counts support this clonotype. In nucleotides, the CDR3 is TGTGCCAGCAGCTTAGCAGGGGCGGGAAACATTCAGTACTTC. Its protein is CASSLAGAGNIQYF. The V gene is TRBV5-4, the J gene TRBJ2-4, with D perhaps matching TRBD1 (6 bases). CDR1 is SGHNT, CDR2 YYREEE, per germline (reference sequence). The CDR3 extends over 14 amino acids. The V end lost 2 bases, the J end lost 6 bases, and 12 bases lay between the germline ends.

In its sample, this clonotype was seen many times. This rearrangement joins TRBV5-4 to TRBJ2-2; 9 bases line up with TRBD1. The germline gives CDR1 SGHNT, CDR2 YYREEE (reference sequence). The V and J ends lost 0 bases and 3 bases, in that order; junction bases with no gene match: 9. This CDR3 spans 18 amino acids. This chain's CDR3 is CASSLALTGGRDTGELFF. The CDR3 DNA reads TGTGCCAGCAGCTTGGCCCTCACAGGGGGCAGGGACACCGGGGAGCTGTTTTTT.

This clonotype was seen a few times. This rearrangement joins TRBV7-9 to TRBJ2-1, with D possibly matching TRBD2 (6 bases). The CDR3 contains 15 residues. Trimming stripped 2 bases from V and 5 bases from J, with 13 bases between. CDR1 and CDR2 from the germline V gene are SEHNR and FQNEAQ (reference sequence). CDR3 region: CASSLRGSGNNEQFF. The CDR3, as DNA: TGTGCCAGCAGCTTACGAGGTAGCGGAAACAATGAGCAGTTCTTC.

This clonotype was seen more than once but under ten times. The rearrangement links TRBV7-9 to TRBJ1-2, with D maybe TRBD1 (5 bases). The ends were cut back, 5 bases at V and 0 bases at J, with 16 bases in the middle. This CDR3 has 16 amino acids. Germline loops: CDR1 SEHNR, CDR2 FQNEAQ (reference sequence). The CDR3 loop is CASSPGKSASNYGYTF. The CDR3 DNA reads as TGTGCCAGCAGCCCAGGGAAATCAGCTTCTAACTATGGCTACACCTTC.

This clonotype was seen only a few times. The rearrangement links TRBV4-3 to TRBJ1-1; D is undetermined. Trimming shortened V by 0 bases and J by 1 base, and 15 bases separated the two germline ends. The length of the CDR3 is 17 residues. Germline CDR1 LGHNA, CDR2 YSLEER. CDR3 sequence: CASSQELRGGGNTEAFF. CDR3 sequence (DNA): TGCGCCAGCAGCCAAGAATTAAGAGGAGGTGGGAACACTGAAGCTTTCTTT.

This clonotype has a count of ten or more. Its ends do not fully match the called genes, so a read error is possible. The rearrangement joins TRBV29-1 to TRBJ2-3, with D possibly TRBD2 on 6 matching bases. The germline gives CDR1 SQVTM, CDR2 ANQGSEA. The CDR3 spans 13 residues. CDR3 protein: CSLEGLDTDTQYF. Written as DNA, the CDR3 is TGCAGCCTTGAGGGACTCGACACAGATACGCAGTATTTT.

Many counts were recorded for this clonotype. The DNA for the CDR3 is TGTGCCAGCAGTTTGTTTAGCAATCAGCCCCAGCATTTT. Translating it yields CASSLFSNQPQHF. V and J are TRBV12-3 or TRBV12-4 and TRBJ1-5; D is uncertain. The CDR3 contains 13 residues. Deletions cut 3 bases from V and 0 bases from J, with 3 bases between.

This clonotype was picked up many times. The chain is built from TRBV30 and TRBJ2-1; D assignment may be TRBD1 or TRBD2 (6 bases each). This CDR3 is 13 amino acids long. The V and J ends lost 7 bases and 10 bases respectively, with 20 bases between them. Germline V gene sequence: CDR1 GTSNPN, CDR2 SVGIG (reference sequence). The CDR3 DNA is TGTGCCTCCGATGGGGGGCTGCGAGGGGAGCAGTTCTTC. This sequence encodes CASDGGLRGEQFF.

This chain joins TRBV4-3 and TRBJ2-7; no firm D call. Germline assignment: CDR1 LGHNA and CDR2 YSLEER. The length of the CDR3 is 16 residues. V was shortened by 0 bases and J by 1 base, with 13 bases between the two germline ends. CDR3 sequence (DNA): TGCGCCAGCAGCCAAGAAAGAGACAAGGGTTCCTACGAGCAGTACTTC. This sequence encodes CASSQERDKGSYEQYF.

The V call is TRBV3-1, the J call TRBJ1-1; no reliable D call. Germline loops: CDR1 LGHDT, CDR2 YNNKEL (reference sequence). The germline V and J ends were trimmed by 4 bases and 2 bases, with 8 bases remaining between them. This CDR3 spans 13 amino acids. The CDR3 region has the DNA TGTGCCAGCAGCCGGCGCCTTAACACTGAAGCTTTCTTT. Translation gives CASSRRLNTEAFF.

This clonotype was counted many times. This sequence joins TRBV7-2 and TRBJ2-1; tentatively, D is TRBD2 (6 bases). Per germline, CDR1 SGHTA and CDR2 FQGNSA. The CDR3 has 14 residues. Trimming stripped 4 bases from V and 3 bases from J, with 10 bases between. The CDR3 DNA follows: TGTGCCAGCAGCTCGGGGACTTTCTACAATGAGCAGTTCTTC. Its protein is CASSSGTFYNEQFF.

This clonotype was counted many times. V and J are TRBV11-2 and TRBJ1-6, with unresolved D. Trimming removed 0 bases from V and 10 bases from J, with 7 bases in between. The length of the CDR3 is 13 residues. Germline CDR1 SGHAT, CDR2 FQNNGV. DNA for the CDR3: TGTGCCAGCAGCTTAGACTACAGCTCACCCCTCCACTTT. This codes for CASSLDYSSPLHF.

This clonotype has a count of ten or more. The J gene is TRBJ1-1, the V gene TRBV5-1; 7 bases agree with TRBD1. Germline CDR1 and CDR2: SGHRS and YFSETQ. The CDR3 runs 18 residues. The V and J ends lost 0 bases and 0 bases, in that order; junction bases with no gene match: 11. The CDR3, as DNA: TGCGCCAGCAGCTTGGCGCGTCAGGGGGGCACCATGAACACTGAAGCTTTCTTT. As protein: CASSLARQGGTMNTEAFF.